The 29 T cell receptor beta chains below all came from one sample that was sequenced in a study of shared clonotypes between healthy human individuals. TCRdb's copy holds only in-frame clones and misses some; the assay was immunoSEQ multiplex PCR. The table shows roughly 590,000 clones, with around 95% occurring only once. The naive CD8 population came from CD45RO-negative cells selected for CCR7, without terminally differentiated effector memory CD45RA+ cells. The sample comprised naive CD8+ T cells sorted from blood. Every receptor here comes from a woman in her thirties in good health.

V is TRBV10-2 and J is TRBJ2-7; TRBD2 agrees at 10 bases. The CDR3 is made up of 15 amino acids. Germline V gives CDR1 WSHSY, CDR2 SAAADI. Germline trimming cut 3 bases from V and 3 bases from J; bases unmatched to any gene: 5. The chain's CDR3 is CASSDDGTSDYEQYF. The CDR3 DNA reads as TGCGCCAGCAGTGACGATGGGACTAGCGACTACGAGCAGTACTTC.

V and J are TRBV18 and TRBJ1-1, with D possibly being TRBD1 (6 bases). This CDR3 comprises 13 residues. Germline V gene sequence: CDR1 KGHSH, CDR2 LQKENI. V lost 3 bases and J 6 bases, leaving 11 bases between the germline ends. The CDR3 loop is CASSPGAGAEAFF. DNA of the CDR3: TGTGCCAGCTCACCTGGGGCAGGGGCTGAAGCTTTCTTT.

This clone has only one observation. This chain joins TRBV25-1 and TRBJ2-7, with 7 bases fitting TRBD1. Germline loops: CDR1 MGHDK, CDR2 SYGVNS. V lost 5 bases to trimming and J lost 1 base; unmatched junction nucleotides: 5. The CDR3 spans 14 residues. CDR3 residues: CASSRTGWSYEQYF. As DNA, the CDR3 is TGTGCCAGCAGTCGGACAGGATGGTCCTACGAGCAGTACTTC.

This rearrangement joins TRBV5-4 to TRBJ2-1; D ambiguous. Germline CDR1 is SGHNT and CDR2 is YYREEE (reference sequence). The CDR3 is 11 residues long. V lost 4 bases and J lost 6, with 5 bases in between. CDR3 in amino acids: CASSTLNEQFF. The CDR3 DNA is TGTGCCAGCAGCACTCTCAATGAGCAGTTCTTC. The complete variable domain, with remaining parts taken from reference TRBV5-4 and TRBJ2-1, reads ETGVTQSPTHLIKTRGQQVTLRCSSQSGHNTVSWYQQALGQGPQFIFQYYREEENGRGNFPPRFSGLQFPNYSSELNVNALELDDSALYLCASSTLNEQFFGPGTRLTVL.

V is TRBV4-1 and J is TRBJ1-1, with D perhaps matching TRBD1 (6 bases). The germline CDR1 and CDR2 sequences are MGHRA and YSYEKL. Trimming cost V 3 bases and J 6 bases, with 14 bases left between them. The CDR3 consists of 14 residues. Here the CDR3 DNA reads TGCGCCAGCAGCCAGTTACAGGGTCGCGCTGAAGCTTTCTTT. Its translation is CASSQLQGRAEAFF.

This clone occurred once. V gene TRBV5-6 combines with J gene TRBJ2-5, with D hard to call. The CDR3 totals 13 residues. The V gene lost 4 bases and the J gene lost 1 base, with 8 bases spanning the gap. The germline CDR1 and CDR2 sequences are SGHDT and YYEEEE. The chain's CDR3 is CASSPVIQETQYF. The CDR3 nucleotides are TGTGCCAGCAGCCCGGTCATCCAAGAGACCCAGTACTTC.

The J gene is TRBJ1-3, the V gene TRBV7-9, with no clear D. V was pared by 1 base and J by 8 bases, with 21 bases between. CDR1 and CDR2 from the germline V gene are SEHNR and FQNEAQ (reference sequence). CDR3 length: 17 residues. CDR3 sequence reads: CASSLDRVSDVRYTIYF. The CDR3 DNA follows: TGTGCCAGCAGCTTAGATCGGGTCTCGGACGTGAGGTACACCATATATTTT.

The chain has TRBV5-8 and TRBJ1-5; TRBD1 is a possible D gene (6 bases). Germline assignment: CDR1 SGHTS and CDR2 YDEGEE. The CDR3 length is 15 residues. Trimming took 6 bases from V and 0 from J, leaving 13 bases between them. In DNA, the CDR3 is TGTGCCAGCACCACAGGGAGCTATAGCAATCAGCCCCAGCATTTT. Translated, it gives CASTTGSYSNQPQHF.

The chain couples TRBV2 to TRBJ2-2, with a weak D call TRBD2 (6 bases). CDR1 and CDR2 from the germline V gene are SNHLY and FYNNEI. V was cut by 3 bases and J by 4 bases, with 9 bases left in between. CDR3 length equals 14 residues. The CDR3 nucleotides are TGTGCCAGCAGTGACGGGAGCCCCACCGGGGAGCTGTTTTTT. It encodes CASSDGSPTGELFF.

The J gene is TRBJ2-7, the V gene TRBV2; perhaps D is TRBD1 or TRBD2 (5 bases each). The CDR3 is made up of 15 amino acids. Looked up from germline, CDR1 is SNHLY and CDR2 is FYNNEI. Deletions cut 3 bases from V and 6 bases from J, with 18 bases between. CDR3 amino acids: CASSDDAGPGAEQYF. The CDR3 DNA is TGTGCCAGCAGTGACGACGCGGGCCCCGGGGCCGAGCAGTACTTC.

Here the CDR3 reads CATSRSGKELFF. CDR3 DNA sequence: TGTGCCACCAGCAGGTCTGGGAAGGAACTGTTTTTT. The V gene is TRBV15, the J gene TRBJ1-4, with no clear D. Trimming removed 3 bases at V and 12 bases at J, with 11 bases between. Looked up from germline, CDR1 is LNHNV and CDR2 is YYDKDF (reference sequence). The CDR3 spans 12 residues.

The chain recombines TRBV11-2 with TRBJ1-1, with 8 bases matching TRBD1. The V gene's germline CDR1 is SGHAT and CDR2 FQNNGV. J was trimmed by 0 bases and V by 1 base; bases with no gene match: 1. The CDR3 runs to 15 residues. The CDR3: CASSLGTGLNTEAFF. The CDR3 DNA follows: TGTGCCAGCAGCTTAGGGACAGGGCTGAACACTGAAGCTTTCTTT. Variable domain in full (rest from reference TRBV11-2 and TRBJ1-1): EAGVAQSPRYKIIEKRQSVAFWCNPISGHATLYWYQQILGQGPKLLIQFQNNGVVDDSQLPKDRFSAERLKGVDSTLKIQPAKLEDSAVYLCASSLGTGLNTEAFFGQGTRLTVV.

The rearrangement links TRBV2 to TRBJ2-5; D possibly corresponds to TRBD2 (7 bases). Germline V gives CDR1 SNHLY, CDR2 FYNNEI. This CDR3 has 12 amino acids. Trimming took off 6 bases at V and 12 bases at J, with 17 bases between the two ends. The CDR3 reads CASRGLGGGEYF. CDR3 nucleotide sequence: TGTGCCAGCAGGGGTTTAGGGGGAGGGGAGTACTTC.

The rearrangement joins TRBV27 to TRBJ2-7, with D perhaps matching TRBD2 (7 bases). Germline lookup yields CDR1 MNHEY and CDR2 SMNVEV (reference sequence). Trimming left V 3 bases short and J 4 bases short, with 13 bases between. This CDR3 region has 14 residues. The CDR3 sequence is CASSFAGAGYEQYF. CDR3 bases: TGTGCCAGCAGTTTCGCGGGGGCAGGGTACGAGCAGTACTTC.

CDR3 protein: CAISGTGGRVAQYF. CDR3 coding DNA: TGTGCCATCTCGGGGACAGGGGGCCGTGTGGCCCAGTACTTC. The chain carries TRBV28 and TRBJ2-5; 12 bases line up with TRBD1. The CDR3 length is 14 residues. After removal of 10 bases from V and 9 bases from J, the junction contained 12 bases not matched to a gene. CDR1 MDHEN and CDR2 SYDVKM come from the germline V gene.

This CDR3 is CASSVLLGDPSNQPQHF. Written as DNA, the CDR3 is TGTGCCAGCAGTGTACTTTTAGGGGACCCTAGCAATCAGCCCCAGCATTTT. This chain uses TRBV2 with TRBJ1-5; D possibly corresponds to TRBD1 (5 bases). V was pared by 4 bases and J by 0 bases, with 16 bases between. There are 17 residues in the CDR3. Germline assignment: CDR1 SNHLY and CDR2 FYNNEI.

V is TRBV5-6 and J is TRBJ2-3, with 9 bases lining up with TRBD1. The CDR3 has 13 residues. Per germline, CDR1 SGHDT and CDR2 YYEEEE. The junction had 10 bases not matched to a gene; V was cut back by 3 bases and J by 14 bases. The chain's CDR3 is CASSYGTGTTAYF. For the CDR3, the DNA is TGTGCCAGCAGCTATGGGACAGGGACAACCGCGTATTTT.

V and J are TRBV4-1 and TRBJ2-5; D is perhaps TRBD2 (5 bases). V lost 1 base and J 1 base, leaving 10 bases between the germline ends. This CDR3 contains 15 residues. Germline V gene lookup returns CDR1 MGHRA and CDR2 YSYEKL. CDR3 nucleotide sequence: TGCGCCAGCAGCCAAGGAGCGGTTCTCCAAGAGACCCAGTACTTC. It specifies CASSQGAVLQETQYF.

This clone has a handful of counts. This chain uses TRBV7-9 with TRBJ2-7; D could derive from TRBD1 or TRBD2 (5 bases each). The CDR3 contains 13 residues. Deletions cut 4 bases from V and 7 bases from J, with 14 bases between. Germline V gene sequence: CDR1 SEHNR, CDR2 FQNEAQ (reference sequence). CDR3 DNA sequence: TGTGCCAGCAGCTCCTCCCTGAGGGGAGAGCAGTACTTC. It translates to CASSSSLRGEQYF.

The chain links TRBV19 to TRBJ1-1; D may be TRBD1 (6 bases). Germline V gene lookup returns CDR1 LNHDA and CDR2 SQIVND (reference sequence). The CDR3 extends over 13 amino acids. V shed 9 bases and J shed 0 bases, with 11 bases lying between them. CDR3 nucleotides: TGTGCCAGCGGACAGCTTATGAACACTGAAGCTTTCTTT. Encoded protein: CASGQLMNTEAFF. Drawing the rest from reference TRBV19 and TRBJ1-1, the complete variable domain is DGGITQSPKYLFRKEGQNVTLSCEQNLNHDAMYWYRQDPGQGLRLIYYSQIVNDFQKGDIAEGYSVSREKKESFPLTVTSAQKNPTAFYLCASGQLMNTEAFFGQGTRLTVV.

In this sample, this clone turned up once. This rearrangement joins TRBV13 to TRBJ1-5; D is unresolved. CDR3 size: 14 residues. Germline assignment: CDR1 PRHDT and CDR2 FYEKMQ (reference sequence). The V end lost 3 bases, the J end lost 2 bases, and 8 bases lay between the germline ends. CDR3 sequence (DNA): TGTGCCAGCAGCTTTGGGCGGGGCAATCAGCCCCAGCATTTT. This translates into CASSFGRGNQPQHF.

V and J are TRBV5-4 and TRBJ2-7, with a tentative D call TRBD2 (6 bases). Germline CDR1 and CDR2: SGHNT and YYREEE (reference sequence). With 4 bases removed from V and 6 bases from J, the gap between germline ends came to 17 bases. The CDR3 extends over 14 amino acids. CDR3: CASSTHGGSSEQYF. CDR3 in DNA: TGTGCCAGCAGCACCCACGGAGGGAGTAGCGAGCAGTACTTC.

CDR3 nucleotide sequence: TGTGCCAGCAGGGGACACCTGTACGAGCAGTACTTC. Translation gives CASRGHLYEQYF. This rearrangement joins TRBV27 to TRBJ2-7; the D gene is possibly TRBD1 (6 bases). The CDR3 is made up of 12 amino acids. CDR1 and CDR2 (germline): MNHEY, SMNVEV (reference sequence). Trimming stripped 6 bases from V and 4 bases from J, with 10 bases between.

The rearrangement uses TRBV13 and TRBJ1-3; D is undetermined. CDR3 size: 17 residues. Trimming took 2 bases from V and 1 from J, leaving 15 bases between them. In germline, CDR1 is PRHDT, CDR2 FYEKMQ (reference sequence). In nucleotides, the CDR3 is TGTGCCAGCAGCTTAAGGCCGCAGGAATTGTCTGGAAACACCATATATTTT. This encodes CASSLRPQELSGNTIYF.

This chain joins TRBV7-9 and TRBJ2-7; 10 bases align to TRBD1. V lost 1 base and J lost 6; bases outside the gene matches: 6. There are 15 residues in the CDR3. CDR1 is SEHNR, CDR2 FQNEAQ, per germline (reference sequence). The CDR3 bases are TGTGCCAGCAGCTTAGGGGACAGGGGCTTCCTCGAGCAGTACTTC. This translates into CASSLGDRGFLEQYF.

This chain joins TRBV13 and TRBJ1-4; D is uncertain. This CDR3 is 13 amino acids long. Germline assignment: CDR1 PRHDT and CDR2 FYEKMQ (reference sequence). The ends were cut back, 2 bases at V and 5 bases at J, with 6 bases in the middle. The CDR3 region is CASSLIGNEKLFF. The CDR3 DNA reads TGTGCCAGCAGCTTAATTGGGAATGAAAAACTGTTTTTT.

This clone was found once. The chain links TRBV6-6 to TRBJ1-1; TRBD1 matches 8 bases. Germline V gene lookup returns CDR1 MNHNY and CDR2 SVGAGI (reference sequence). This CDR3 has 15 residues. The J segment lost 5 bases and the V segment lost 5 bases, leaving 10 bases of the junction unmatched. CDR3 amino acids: CASSSFQGAKTEAFF. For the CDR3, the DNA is TGTGCCAGCAGTAGCTTCCAGGGGGCTAAAACTGAAGCTTTCTTT.

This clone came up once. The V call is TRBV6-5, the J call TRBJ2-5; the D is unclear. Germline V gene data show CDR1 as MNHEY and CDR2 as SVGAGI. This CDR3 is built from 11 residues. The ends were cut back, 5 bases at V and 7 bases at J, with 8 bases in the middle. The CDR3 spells CASSALGTQYF. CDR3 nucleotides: TGTGCCAGCAGTGCCTTAGGGACCCAGTACTTC.

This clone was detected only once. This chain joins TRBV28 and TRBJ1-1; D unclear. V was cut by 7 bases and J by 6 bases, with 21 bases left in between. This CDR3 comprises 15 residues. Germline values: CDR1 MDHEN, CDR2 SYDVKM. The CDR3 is CASTGSPISRAEAFF. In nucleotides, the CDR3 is TGTGCCAGCACTGGCAGCCCGATCAGTAGAGCTGAAGCTTTCTTT.